A single sample gave rise to the 17 T cell receptor beta chains below, sequenced in a study of cytomegalovirus exposure and HLA in healthy donors. The study ran its PCR with 60 Vbeta and 13 Jbeta primers. Sequenced by immunoSEQ multiplex PCR; TCRdb stores in-frame clones only, minus some. The profile covers hundreds of thousands of clones, with approximately 84% appearing a single time and 0.58% taken by the ten largest. The specimen sequenced was PBMCs. The receptors shown here come from a middle-aged woman in good health and CMV-seronegative.

The gene calls are TRBV18 and TRBJ2-1; 10 bases are a match to TRBD2. The CDR3 consists of 14 residues. The ends lost 3 bases at V and 5 bases at J; junction bases unmatched: 1. Germline V gives CDR1 KGHSH, CDR2 LQKENI. The CDR3 DNA reads TGTGCCAGCTCACCTACTAGCGGGGACAATGAGCAGTTCTTC. Translating gives CASSPTSGDNEQFF.

This rearrangement joins TRBV7-2 to TRBJ1-1, with D unclear. With 2 bases removed from V and 0 bases from J, the gap between germline ends came to 4 bases. This CDR3 spans 13 amino acids. Germline CDR1 SGHTA, CDR2 FQGNSA. The CDR3 DNA reads as TGTGCCAGCAGCTTATCCTTGAACACTGAAGCTTTCTTT. Translating it yields CASSLSLNTEAFF. Full variable domain (outside the CDR3, taken from reference TRBV7-2 and TRBJ1-1): GAGVSQSPSNKVTEKGKDVELRCDPISGHTALYWYRQSLGQGLEFLIYFQGNSAPDKSGLPSDRFSAERTGGSVSTLTIQRTQQEDSAVYLCASSLSLNTEAFFGQGTRLTVV.

V is TRBV6-5 and J is TRBJ1-5, with a possible D match to TRBD1 (6 bases). V lost 0 bases to trimming and J lost 6 bases, with 9 bases between them. In germline, CDR1 is MNHEY, CDR2 SVGAGI. This CDR3 has 14 residues. CDR3 in DNA: TGTGCCAGCAGTTACTCAGGGGGAATTCAGCCCCAGCATTTT. Its translation: CASSYSGGIQPQHF.

A single count supports this clone. The chain employs TRBV5-1 and TRBJ2-7, with D unresolved. Germline V gene data show CDR1 as SGHRS and CDR2 as YFSETQ. There are 14 residues in the CDR3. V lost 0 bases and J 1 base, leaving 8 bases between the germline ends. The CDR3: CASSLVPESYEQYF. Here the CDR3 DNA reads TGCGCCAGCAGCTTGGTACCTGAGTCCTACGAGCAGTACTTC.

The chain couples TRBV5-1 to TRBJ2-5; D remains unclear. There are 14 residues in the CDR3. V was cut by 4 bases and J by 2 bases, with 12 bases left in between. Germline values: CDR1 SGHRS, CDR2 YFSETQ. The CDR3 sequence is CASSPVPGQETQYF. The CDR3 DNA follows: TGCGCCAGCAGCCCAGTGCCAGGACAAGAGACCCAGTACTTC. Using reference TRBV5-1 and TRBJ2-5 for the parts outside the CDR3, the full variable domain is KAGVTQTPRYLIKTRGQQVTLSCSPISGHRSVSWYQQTPGQGLQFLFEYFSETQRNKGNFPGRFSGRQFSNSRSEMNVSTLELGDSALYLCASSPVPGQETQYFGPGTRLLVL.

The genes are TRBV7-9 and TRBJ1-6, with a tentative D call TRBD1 (6 bases). This CDR3 has 13 amino acids. The V and J ends lost 7 bases and 8 bases respectively, with 12 bases between them. The germline V gene encodes CDR1 SEHNR and CDR2 FQNEAQ (reference sequence). CDR3 amino acids: CASIGGADSPLHF. In nucleotides, the CDR3 is TGTGCCAGCATTGGGGGGGCGGATTCACCCCTCCACTTT.

The chain has TRBV11-2 and TRBJ2-5; 9 nucleotides agree with TRBD2. This CDR3 is built from 16 residues. The V and J ends lost 1 base and 6 bases, in that order; junction bases with no gene match: 9. In germline, CDR1 is SGHAT, CDR2 FQNNGV. The CDR3 DNA sequence: TGTGCCAGCAGCTTAGGTCAGCTAGCGGGGCACAAGACCCAGTACTTC. It translates to CASSLGQLAGHKTQYF.

This chain connects TRBV19 to TRBJ1-6; possibly TRBD1 for D (6 bases). CDR3 length: 15 amino acids. Germline V gene lookup returns CDR1 LNHDA and CDR2 SQIVND (reference sequence). The V and J ends lost 1 base and 6 bases respectively, with 10 bases between them. The CDR3 reads CASSIGTASNSPLHF. In DNA form, the CDR3 reads TGTGCCAGTAGTATAGGGACAGCAAGTAATTCACCCCTCCACTTT. Combining the CDR3 with reference TRBV19 and TRBJ1-6 gives the whole variable domain DGGITQSPKYLFRKEGQNVTLSCEQNLNHDAMYWYRQDPGQGLRLIYYSQIVNDFQKGDIAEGYSVSREKKESFPLTVTSAQKNPTAFYLCASSIGTASNSPLHFGNGTRLTVT.

The chain combines TRBV5-4 with TRBJ2-1, with D perhaps TRBD1 (5 bases). Germline V gene sequence: CDR1 SGHNT, CDR2 YYREEE (reference sequence). The CDR3 contains 15 residues. V lost 0 bases, J lost 8 bases, and 15 bases lay in between. The CDR3 spells CASSLESGRGYEQFF. The DNA of the CDR3 is TGTGCCAGCAGCTTGGAGTCAGGGCGCGGTTATGAGCAGTTCTTC.

This clone was detected once. This rearrangement joins TRBV9 to TRBJ2-1, with D perhaps matching TRBD2 (6 bases). The CDR3 is made up of 15 amino acids. The V and J ends lost 8 bases and 9 bases respectively, with 24 bases between them. Per germline, CDR1 SGDLS and CDR2 YYNGEE. The CDR3: CARPSDYRSFGEQFF. CDR3 DNA sequence: TGTGCCAGGCCGTCGGACTATCGCAGCTTTGGTGAGCAGTTCTTC.

The J gene is TRBJ2-1, the V gene TRBV5-4, with TRBD2 as a possible D gene (6 bases). This CDR3 has 15 amino acids. The V end lost 4 bases, the J end lost 5 bases, and 16 bases lay between the germline ends. Germline CDR1 and CDR2: SGHNT and YYREEE (reference sequence). CDR3 sequence reads: CASSPPGLRHNEQFF. In DNA form, the CDR3 reads TGTGCCAGCAGCCCTCCTGGACTACGACACAATGAGCAGTTCTTC.

The CDR3 DNA is TGCAGCGTGGAAACAGGGAAAAGGTTTGAAGCTTTCTTT. Protein sequence: CSVETGKRFEAFF. The V and J genes are TRBV29-1 and TRBJ1-1; TRBD1 might be the D (6 bases). This CDR3 is built from 13 residues. Germline V CDR1 and CDR2: SQVTM, ANQGSEA. Trimming took 6 bases from V and 7 from J, leaving 18 bases between them.

The chain is built from TRBV9 and TRBJ1-1, with D maybe TRBD1 (5 bases). V was cut by 0 bases and J by 1 base, with 13 bases left in between. The CDR3 has 16 residues. Germline values: CDR1 SGDLS, CDR2 YYNGEE. The CDR3 DNA is TGTGCCAGCAGCGTAGCTACCTTGGGGCAGAACACTGAAGCTTTCTTT. This gives the protein CASSVATLGQNTEAFF.

V is TRBV18 and J is TRBJ1-5; 8 bases match TRBD1. The CDR3 extends over 12 amino acids. Germline V CDR1 and CDR2: KGHSH, LQKENI. J was trimmed by 6 bases and V by 6 bases; bases with no gene match: 1. As DNA, the CDR3 is TGTGCCAGCTCGGACAGGGCTCAGCCCCAGCATTTT. This codes for CASSDRAQPQHF.

This clone showed up just a few times. The rearrangement links TRBV18 to TRBJ1-5; D uncertain. Trimming took off 4 bases at V and 10 bases at J, with 17 bases between the two ends. Germline CDR1 reads KGHSH; CDR2 reads LQKENI. The length of the CDR3 is 14 residues. CDR3 bases: TGTGCCAGCTCACTAACGGGAGGCATCGAACCCCAGCATTTT. Encoded protein: CASSLTGGIEPQHF.

J is TRBJ2-1 and V is TRBV5-4, with TRBD2 as a possible D gene (6 bases). This CDR3 contains 14 residues. Deletions cut 5 bases from V and 9 bases from J, with 18 bases between. The germline V gene encodes CDR1 SGHNT and CDR2 YYREEE (reference sequence). The CDR3 bases are TGTGCCAGCAGTGACCTGGGCGGAGGGGTTGAGCAGTTCTTC. Translated: CASSDLGGGVEQFF.

The J gene is TRBJ1-2, the V gene TRBV7-3; no definite D call. The V gene's germline CDR1 is SGHTA and CDR2 FQGTGA. This CDR3 contains 14 residues. V lost 2 bases to trimming and J lost 6 bases, with 13 bases between them. The CDR3 reads CASSLFPSTHGYTF. DNA of the CDR3: TGTGCCAGCAGCTTATTCCCTTCGACACATGGCTACACCTTC.